The T cell receptor (beta chain) under discussion was sequenced for a study of T cell responses to AZD1222 COVID-19 vaccine. Study outcomes and limitations: Spike-specific TCR breadth rose after two AZD1222 doses, and depth rose as well. Baseline serostatus was positive in only six or seven AZD1222 recipients.

In the case of this clone: The antigen remains undetermined.

Sequencing was performed with immunoSEQ multiplex PCR; in TCRdb, only in-frame clones are kept and a portion is missing. Of 110,000 or so clones listed, more than 70% are singletons. Germline lookup yields CDR1 SGHDT and CDR2 YYEEEE. This CDR3 is 17 amino acids long. Trimming pared 0 bases from V and 4 bases from J, leaving 19 bases between. Sequencing used peripheral blood, obtained on day 0 of MenACWY control vaccination. The TCR sequence derives from an adult in good health. The gene calls are TRBV5-6 and TRBJ1-2; D ambiguous. The CDR3 spells CASSLVGQRSSAYGYTF. DNA for the CDR3: TGTGCCAGCAGCTTGGTCGGGCAGAGAAGCAGTGCCTATGGCTACACCTTC. The entire variable domain, with the rest obtained from reference TRBV5-6 and TRBJ1-2, is as follows: DAGVTQSPTHLIKTRGQQVTLRCSPKSGHDTVSWYQQALGQGPQFIFQYYEEEERQRGNFPDRFSGHQFPNYSSELNVNALLLGDSALYLCASSLVGQRSSAYGYTFGSGTRLTVV.